The 24 T cell receptor beta chains presented below share a single source sample, sequenced in a study of blood T cell repertoires in COVID-19. Assay: immunoSEQ multiplex PCR; the TCRdb copy retains only in-frame clones and omits some. There are hundreds of thousands of clones in the sample; approximately 83% occur only once, and less than 2.5% lies in the top ten. What was sequenced was PBMCs or T cells enriched from blood (not recorded which). These receptors were obtained from a young man who had recovered from COVID-19.

This clone was detected only a few times. The chain has TRBV5-1 and TRBJ1-1; TRBD1 might be the D (5 bases). Trimming took off 5 bases at V and 2 bases at J, with 10 bases between the two ends. The CDR3 is 13 residues long. Germline CDR1 reads SGHRS; CDR2 reads YFSETQ. CDR3 protein: CASRTETNTEAFF. Written as DNA, the CDR3 is TGCGCCAGCAGGACAGAGACAAACACTGAAGCTTTCTTT.

This clone was detected only a few times. CDR3 sequence (DNA): TGTGCCAGCTCACCGCGTCGGGACAGGGGAGCAGATACGCAGTATTTT. As protein: CASSPRRDRGADTQYF. The rearrangement uses TRBV18 and TRBJ2-3; 10 positions agree with TRBD1. The CDR3 sequence is 16 residues long. V lost 3 bases, J lost 4 bases, and 7 bases stayed unmatched. Germline loops: CDR1 KGHSH, CDR2 LQKENI.

This clone has more than one count but fewer than ten. The chain links TRBV30 to TRBJ1-2; TRBD1 is a possible D gene (6 bases). This CDR3 contains 13 residues. The germline CDR1 and CDR2 sequences are GTSNPN and SVGIG (reference sequence). Trimming shortened V by 4 bases and J by 4 bases, and 13 bases separated the two germline ends. CDR3 DNA: TGTGCCTGGACCCCGGACAGAGCCTATGGCTACACCTTC. The encoded protein is CAWTPDRAYGYTF.

V usage is TRBV12-3 or TRBV12-4 and J usage is TRBJ2-7; D is unclear. This CDR3 contains 11 residues. Trimming cost V 2 bases and J 6 bases, with 5 bases left between them. This chain's CDR3 is CASSLYSEQYF. The CDR3 nucleotides are TGTGCCAGCAGTTTATACAGCGAGCAGTACTTC.

This chain connects TRBV5-1 to TRBJ2-7; D call uncertain. The CDR3 totals 12 residues. V was shortened by 4 bases and J by 0 bases, with 5 bases between the two germline ends. From germline, CDR1 is SGHRS and CDR2 YFSETQ. CDR3 DNA sequence: TGCGCCAGCAGCGCCAGCTCCTACGAGCAGTACTTC. Translated: CASSASSYEQYF.

The chain is built from TRBV10-3 and TRBJ2-5, with TRBD2 identical over 8 bases. This CDR3 comprises 16 residues. Germline assignment: CDR1 ENHRY and CDR2 SYGVKD. V dropped 0 bases and J dropped 5; count of bases not matched to a gene: 8. CDR3 protein: CAISESVGTGGETQYF. DNA for the CDR3: TGTGCCATCAGTGAGTCGGTGGGGACGGGAGGGGAGACCCAGTACTTC.

The chain couples TRBV6-5 to TRBJ1-6; tentative D call: TRBD1 (6 bases). V was trimmed by 4 bases and J by 7 bases, leaving 14 bases between them. Germline CDR1 is MNHEY and CDR2 is SVGAGI. The CDR3 spans 15 residues. The CDR3 nucleotides read TGTGCCAGCAGTTCCTCGGATAGGGGGAATTCACCCCTCCACTTT. Protein: CASSSSDRGNSPLHF.

This clone was seen once. This chain links TRBV30 with TRBJ1-2; D remains unclear. V lost 4 bases, J lost 4 bases, and 10 bases lay in between. The length of the CDR3 is 12 residues. The germline V gene has CDR1 GTSNPN and CDR2 SVGIG (reference sequence). The CDR3 bases are TGTGCCTGGATGAACAGCCCCTATGGCTACACCTTC. As protein: CAWMNSPYGYTF.

V gene TRBV3-1 (or the pseudogene TRBV3-2) combines with J gene TRBJ2-2; the D gene is possibly TRBD2 (5 bases). The CDR3 spans 15 residues. V lost 7 bases, J lost 0 bases, and 12 bases lay in between. The germline V gene encodes CDR1 LGHDT and CDR2 YNNKEL (reference sequence). The CDR3 bases are TGTGCCAGCACCGAGAGCGGCGCGAACACCGGGGAGCTGTTTTTT. It encodes CASTESGANTGELFF.

This clone was detected once. The chain recombines TRBV27 with TRBJ2-5; 12 nucleotides agree with TRBD2. CDR1 is MNHEY, CDR2 SMNVEV, per germline (reference sequence). This CDR3 region has 15 residues. J gave up 5 bases and V 5 bases, and 6 bases lay outside the gene matches. Here the CDR3 DNA reads TGTGCCAGCAGTCCTAGCGGGGGGGCCGGCGAGACCCAGTACTTC. Amino acids: CASSPSGGAGETQYF.

V gene TRBV7-9 combines with J gene TRBJ1-4; D unresolved. Germline-derived CDR1 and CDR2 are SEHNR and FQNEAQ (reference sequence). V was trimmed by 5 bases and J by 0 bases, leaving 10 bases between them. The CDR3 covers 15 residues. The CDR3 sequence is CASSHSLATNEKLFF. DNA of the CDR3: TGTGCCAGCAGCCACTCATTAGCAACTAATGAAAAACTGTTTTTT.

The rearrangement links TRBV18 to TRBJ2-2; 9 bases line up with TRBD2. V lost 1 base and J lost 5; bases outside the gene matches: 5. Germline CDR1 and CDR2: KGHSH and LQKENI. The CDR3 covers 16 residues. CDR3 DNA sequence: TGTGCCAGCTCACCACGTTCTAGCGGGGCAACCGGGGAGCTGTTTTTT. This encodes CASSPRSSGATGELFF.

CDR3 nucleotide sequence: TGCGCCAGCAGCTTGGGACACGGAAGGACAGATACGCAGTATTTT. Protein product: CASSLGHGRTDTQYF. The chain joins TRBV5-1 to TRBJ2-3; D unclear. The V end lost 0 bases, the J end lost 3 bases, and 11 bases lay between the germline ends. Germline CDR1 and CDR2: SGHRS and YFSETQ. The CDR3 contains 15 residues.

The genes are TRBV19 and TRBJ1-3, with 9 bases identical to TRBD1. Germline loops: CDR1 LNHDA, CDR2 SQIVND (reference sequence). Trimming took 4 bases from V and 3 from J; bases not matched to a gene: 10. The CDR3 consists of 17 residues. CDR3 in DNA: TGTGCCAGTAGTAGGTCGGCTGGACAGGGGAATGGAAACACCATATATTTT. Its translation: CASSRSAGQGNGNTIYF.

In its sample, this clone was seen a few times. This sequence joins TRBV5-8 and TRBJ1-2; D may be TRBD1 (5 bases). V lost 4 bases and J 4 bases, leaving 8 bases between the germline ends. The length of the CDR3 is 12 residues. The germline gives CDR1 SGHTS, CDR2 YDEGEE. CDR3 protein: CASSGGFYGYTF. For the CDR3, the DNA is TGTGCCAGCAGCGGGGGGTTCTATGGCTACACCTTC. The entire variable domain, with the rest obtained from reference TRBV5-8 and TRBJ1-2, is as follows: EAGVTQSPTHLIKTRGQQATLRCSPISGHTSVYWYQQALGLGLQFLLWYDEGEERNRGNFPPRFSGRQFPNYSSELNVNALELEDSALYLCASSGGFYGYTFGSGTRLTVV.

The chain joins TRBV14 to TRBJ1-5, with D possibly being TRBD1 (6 bases). The germline V and J ends were trimmed by 3 bases and 4 bases, with 16 bases remaining between them. CDR3 size: 16 residues. CDR1 is SGHDN, CDR2 FVKESK, per germline. CDR3 residues: CASSQLRGGSNQPQHF. The CDR3 nucleotides read TGTGCCAGCAGCCAGTTAAGGGGGGGTTCTAATCAGCCCCAGCATTTT.

Only one count was recorded for this clone. This rearrangement joins TRBV9 to TRBJ1-1; D possibly corresponds to TRBD1 (5 bases). Per the germline V gene, CDR1 is SGDLS and CDR2 is YYNGEE. The CDR3 is 15 amino acids. The germline V and J ends were trimmed by 4 bases and 5 bases, with 18 bases remaining between them. Written as DNA, the CDR3 is TGTGCCAGCAGCCCGCGTTTAGGGGTTATGACTGAAGCTTTCTTT. Translation: CASSPRLGVMTEAFF.

This rearrangement joins TRBV7-9 to TRBJ1-1; the D gene is possibly TRBD1 (5 bases). The CDR3 has 13 amino acids. V dropped 3 bases and J dropped 6 bases, with 11 bases sitting between them. Per germline, CDR1 SEHNR and CDR2 FQNEAQ (reference sequence). CDR3 bases: TGTGCCAGCAGCTTCCGGGAGGGACCTGAAGCTTTCTTT. Encoded protein: CASSFREGPEAFF.

The chain employs TRBV6-5 and TRBJ1-2; D gene uncertain. The V gene's germline CDR1 is MNHEY and CDR2 SVGAGI. CDR3 length: 13 residues. Trimming took off 7 bases at V and 3 bases at J, with 12 bases between the two ends. The CDR3 sequence is CASTPSTDYGYTF. DNA of the CDR3: TGTGCCAGCACCCCTAGCACCGACTATGGCTACACCTTC.

Only one count was recorded for this clone. The V gene is TRBV11-2, the J gene TRBJ2-6; the D gene is possibly TRBD1 (5 bases). Trimming removed 6 bases at V and 0 bases at J, with 12 bases between. Germline CDR1 reads SGHAT; CDR2 reads FQNNGV. This CDR3 has 16 residues. CDR3 sequence reads: CASRGFRDSGANVLTF. CDR3 in DNA: TGTGCCAGCAGGGGTTTCAGGGACTCTGGGGCCAACGTCCTGACTTTC.

The rearrangement joins TRBV19 to TRBJ2-7; the D gene is possibly TRBD1 (5 bases). CDR3 length equals 13 residues. Trimming removed 8 bases from V and 3 bases from J, with 14 bases in between. Germline V gene lookup returns CDR1 LNHDA and CDR2 SQIVND (reference sequence). The CDR3 DNA is TGTGCCAGTGGATCAGGGAAGATCTACGAGCAGTACTTC. Residues: CASGSGKIYEQYF.

The chain carries TRBV4-2 and TRBJ2-2; 8 bases fit TRBD1. V lost 5 bases to trimming and J lost 3 bases; unmatched junction nucleotides: 5. The CDR3 is made up of 15 amino acids. The germline V gene has CDR1 LGHNA and CDR2 YNFKEQ. The CDR3 DNA sequence: TGTGCCAGCAGCGAGGGACAGGTGTACACCGGGGAGCTGTTTTTT. It translates to CASSEGQVYTGELFF.

This clone was observed at least ten times. This chain's CDR3 is CASEDPGQHRYGYTF. The CDR3 nucleotides are TGTGCCAGTGAAGACCCGGGACAGCATCGCTATGGCTACACCTTC. J is TRBJ1-2 and V is TRBV19; 7 nucleotides line up with TRBD1. In germline, CDR1 is LNHDA, CDR2 SQIVND (reference sequence). Trimming cost V 8 bases and J 4 bases; bases outside gene matches: 13. The CDR3 runs to 15 residues.

V and J are TRBV15 and TRBJ2-7, with D hard to call. There are 15 residues in the CDR3. The germline CDR1 and CDR2 sequences are LNHNV and YYDKDF (reference sequence). Trimming removed 0 bases at V and 0 bases at J, with 9 bases between. The CDR3 bases are TGTGCCACCAGCAGAGATTACCGAGACTCCTACGAGCAGTACTTC. Protein sequence: CATSRDYRDSYEQYF.